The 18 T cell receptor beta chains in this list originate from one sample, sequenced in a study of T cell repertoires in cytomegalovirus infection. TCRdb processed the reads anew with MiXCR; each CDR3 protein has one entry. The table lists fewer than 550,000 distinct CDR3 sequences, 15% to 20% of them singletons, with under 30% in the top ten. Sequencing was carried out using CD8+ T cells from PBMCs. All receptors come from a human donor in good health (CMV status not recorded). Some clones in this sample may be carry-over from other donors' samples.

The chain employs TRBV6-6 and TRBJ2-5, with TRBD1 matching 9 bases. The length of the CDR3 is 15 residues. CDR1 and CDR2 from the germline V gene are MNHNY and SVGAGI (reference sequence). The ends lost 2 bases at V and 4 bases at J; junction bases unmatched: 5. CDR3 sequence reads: CASSYQQGARETQYF. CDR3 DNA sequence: TGTGCCAGCAGTTACCAACAGGGGGCAAGAGAGACCCAGTACTTC.

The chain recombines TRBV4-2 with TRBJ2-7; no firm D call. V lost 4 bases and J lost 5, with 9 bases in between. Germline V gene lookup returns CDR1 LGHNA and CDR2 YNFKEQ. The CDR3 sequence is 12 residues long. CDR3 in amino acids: CASSPSADEQYF. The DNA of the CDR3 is TGTGCCAGCAGCCCAAGTGCAGACGAGCAGTACTTC.

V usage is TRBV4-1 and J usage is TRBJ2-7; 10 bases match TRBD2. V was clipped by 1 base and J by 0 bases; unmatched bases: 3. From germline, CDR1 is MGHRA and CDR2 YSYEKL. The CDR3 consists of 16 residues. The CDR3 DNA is TGCGCCAGCAGCCAAGCGACTAGCGGGCTCTCCTACGAGCAGTACTTC. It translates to CASSQATSGLSYEQYF.

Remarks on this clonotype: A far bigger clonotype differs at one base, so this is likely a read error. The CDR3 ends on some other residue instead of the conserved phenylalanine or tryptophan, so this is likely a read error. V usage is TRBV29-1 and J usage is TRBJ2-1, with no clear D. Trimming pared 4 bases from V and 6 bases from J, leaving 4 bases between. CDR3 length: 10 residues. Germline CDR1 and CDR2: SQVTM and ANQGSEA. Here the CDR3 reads CSVGGNEQFL. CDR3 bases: TGCAGCGTTGGAGGCAATGAGCAGTTCTTA.

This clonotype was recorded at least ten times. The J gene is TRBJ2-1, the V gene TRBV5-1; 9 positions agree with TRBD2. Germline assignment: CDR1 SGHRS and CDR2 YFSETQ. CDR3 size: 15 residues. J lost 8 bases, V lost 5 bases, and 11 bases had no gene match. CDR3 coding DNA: TGCGCCAGCAGGAAGTCCGGGACTAGCCGAGATGAGCAGTTCTTC. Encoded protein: CASRKSGTSRDEQFF.

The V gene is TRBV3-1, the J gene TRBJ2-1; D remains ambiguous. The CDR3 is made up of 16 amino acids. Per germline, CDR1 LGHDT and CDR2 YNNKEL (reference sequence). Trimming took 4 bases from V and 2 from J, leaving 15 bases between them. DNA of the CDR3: TGTGCCAGCAGCCGCCAACGGAGCCCCACCTACAATGAGCAGTTCTTC. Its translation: CASSRQRSPTYNEQFF.

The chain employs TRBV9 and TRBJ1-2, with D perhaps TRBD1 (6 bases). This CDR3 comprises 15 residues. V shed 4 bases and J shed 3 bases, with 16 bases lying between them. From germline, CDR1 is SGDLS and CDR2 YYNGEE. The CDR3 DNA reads TGTGCCAGCAGCCCCGGAGGGGGGGCGCACTATGGCTACACCTTC. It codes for CASSPGGGAHYGYTF.

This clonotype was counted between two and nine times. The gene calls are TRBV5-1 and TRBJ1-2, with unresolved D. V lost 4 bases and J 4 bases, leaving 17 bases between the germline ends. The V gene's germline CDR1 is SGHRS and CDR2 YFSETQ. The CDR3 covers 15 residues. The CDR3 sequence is CASSITDRERYGYTF. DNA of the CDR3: TGCGCCAGCAGCATCACGGACCGCGAACGCTATGGCTACACCTTC.

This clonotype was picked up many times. CDR3 coding DNA: TGTGCCAGCAGCTTCGGGACAGGTTATCAAGAGACCCAGTACTTC. Encoded protein: CASSFGTGYQETQYF. This chain connects TRBV11-2 to TRBJ2-5; TRBD1 aligns across 8 bases. Germline CDR1 is SGHAT and CDR2 is FQNNGV. The CDR3 sequence is 15 residues long. Trimming removed 3 bases from V and 2 bases from J; junction bases left unmatched: 5. Drawing the rest from reference TRBV11-2 and TRBJ2-5, the complete variable domain is EAGVAQSPRYKIIEKRQSVAFWCNPISGHATLYWYQQILGQGPKLLIQFQNNGVVDDSQLPKDRFSAERLKGVDSTLKIQPAKLEDSAVYLCASSFGTGYQETQYFGPGTRLLVL.

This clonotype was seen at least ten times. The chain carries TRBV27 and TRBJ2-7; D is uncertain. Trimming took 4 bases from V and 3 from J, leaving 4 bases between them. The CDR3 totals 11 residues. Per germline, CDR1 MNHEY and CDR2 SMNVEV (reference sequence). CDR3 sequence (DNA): TGTGCCAGCAGTTCCCACTACGAGCAGTACTTC. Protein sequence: CASSSHYEQYF.

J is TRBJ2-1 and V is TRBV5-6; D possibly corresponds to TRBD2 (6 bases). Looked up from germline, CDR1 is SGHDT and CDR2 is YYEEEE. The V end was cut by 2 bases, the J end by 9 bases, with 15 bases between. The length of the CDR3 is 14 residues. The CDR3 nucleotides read TGTGCCAGCAGCTTTGGCAGGGCGGAGGGTGAGCAGTTCTTC. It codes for CASSFGRAEGEQFF.

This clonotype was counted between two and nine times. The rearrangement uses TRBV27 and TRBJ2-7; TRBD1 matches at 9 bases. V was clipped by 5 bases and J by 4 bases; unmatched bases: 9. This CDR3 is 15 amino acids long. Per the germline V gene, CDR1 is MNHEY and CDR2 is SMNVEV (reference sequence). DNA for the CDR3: TGTGCCAGCAGTGATACCGGGACAGGGTCTTACGAGCAGTACTTC. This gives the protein CASSDTGTGSYEQYF.

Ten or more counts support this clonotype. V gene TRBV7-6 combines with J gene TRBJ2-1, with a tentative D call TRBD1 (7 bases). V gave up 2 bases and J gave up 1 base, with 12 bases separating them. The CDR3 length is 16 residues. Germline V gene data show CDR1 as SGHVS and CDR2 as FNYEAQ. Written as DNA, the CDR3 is TGTGCCAGCAGCTTACTCTCAGGGGGGTCCTACAATGAGCAGTTCTTC. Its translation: CASSLLSGGSYNEQFF.

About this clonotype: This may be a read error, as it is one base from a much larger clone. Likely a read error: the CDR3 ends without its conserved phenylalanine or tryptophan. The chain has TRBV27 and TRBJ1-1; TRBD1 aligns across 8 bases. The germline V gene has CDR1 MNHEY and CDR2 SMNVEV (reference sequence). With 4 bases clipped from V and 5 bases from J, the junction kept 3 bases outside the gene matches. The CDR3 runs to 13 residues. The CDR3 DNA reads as TGTGCCAGCAGTTGGACAGGGTTGACTGAAGCTTTCCTT. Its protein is CASSWTGLTEAFL.

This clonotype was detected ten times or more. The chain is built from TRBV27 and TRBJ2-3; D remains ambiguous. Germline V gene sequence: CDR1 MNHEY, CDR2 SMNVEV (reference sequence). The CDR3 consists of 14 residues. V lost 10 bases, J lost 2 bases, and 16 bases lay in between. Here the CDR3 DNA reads TGTGCCACCACCCACCCAAGTCTCACAGATACGCAGTATTTT. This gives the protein CATTHPSLTDTQYF.

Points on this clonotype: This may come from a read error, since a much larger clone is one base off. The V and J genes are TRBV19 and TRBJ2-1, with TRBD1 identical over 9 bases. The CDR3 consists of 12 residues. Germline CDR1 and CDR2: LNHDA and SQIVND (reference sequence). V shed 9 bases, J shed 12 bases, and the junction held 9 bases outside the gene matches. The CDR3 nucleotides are TGTGCCAGCAGACAGGGGGGGGATGTGCAGTTCTTC. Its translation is CASRQGGDVQFF.

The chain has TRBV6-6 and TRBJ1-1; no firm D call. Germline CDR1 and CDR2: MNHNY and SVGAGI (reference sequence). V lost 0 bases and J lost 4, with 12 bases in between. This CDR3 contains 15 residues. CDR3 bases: TGTGCCAGCAGTTACTCGCAAGGGTGGAGCACTGAAGCTTTCTTT. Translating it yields CASSYSQGWSTEAFF.

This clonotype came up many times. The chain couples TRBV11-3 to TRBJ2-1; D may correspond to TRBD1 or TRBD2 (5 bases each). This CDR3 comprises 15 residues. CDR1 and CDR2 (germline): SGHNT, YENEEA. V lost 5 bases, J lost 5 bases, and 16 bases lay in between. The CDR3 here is CASSLRDGRDNEQFF. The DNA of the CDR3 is TGTGCCAGCAGCCTCCGGGACGGCAGGGACAATGAGCAGTTCTTC.